This TCR beta chain originates from a study of CD4 T cells in relation to SARS-CoV-2 and coronaviruses. Study at large: PBMCs were cultured with antigen for approximately nine days before TCR beta sequencing. Median patient age was nearly 40 years, spanning 21 to 72 years.

Findings and caveats of the study: In roughly 60% of donors, memory CD4+ clonotypes crossrecognized SARS-CoV-2 and at least one common cold coronavirus spike.

Germline V gene data show CDR1 as KGHSH and CDR2 as LQKENI. This CDR3 has 15 residues. Trimming took 3 bases from V and 7 from J, leaving 17 bases between them. Assay used: immunoSEQ multiplex PCR; TCRdb lists only in-frame clones, some missing. The table shows 35,000 or so clones, with 70% to 80% occurring only once. This clone came up once. Antigen: not known. Sequenced sample: memory CD4+ T cells from PBMCs, cultured in vitro. The chain carries TRBV18 and TRBJ2-3, with D perhaps matching TRBD1 (6 bases). The clonotype was recovered from an adult with COVID-19. CDR3 in amino acids: CASSPRDTGYYTQYF. CDR3 DNA: TGTGCCAGCTCACCCCGGGACACGGGCTACTATACGCAGTATTTT.